A selection of T cell receptor beta chains follows, all from one sample in a study of T cell responses to AZD1222 COVID-19 vaccine. Clones were sequenced by immunoSEQ multiplex PCR, and TCRdb holds only the in-frame ones, with some missing. Of over 110,000 clones in the sample, 85% to 95% were seen once. The material sequenced was peripheral blood, taken on day 0 of AZD1222 vaccination. These receptors all come from an adult in good health. The CDR3 runs from the conserved cysteine through the conserved F or W. Each record gives: CDR3 protein, CDR3 DNA, clone size, V gene, D gene, J gene. D genes are given only for firm matches. Clone size is given for some rows only: seen once, a few or many times, or a class if the clone is expanded.

CDR3: CASSDRWTGGGYGYTF
DNA: TGCGCCAGCAGTGATAGGTGGACCGGTGGAGGGTATGGCTACACCTTC
size: few
V: TRBV10-1
D: NA
J: TRBJ1-2

CDR3: CASSLGRDPGYGYTF
DNA: TGTGCCAGCAGCTTAGGCAGGGATCCGGGCTATGGCTACACCTTC
size: NA
V: TRBV7-8
D: NA
J: TRBJ1-2

CDR3: CASSSTTGYYEQYF
DNA: TGTGCCAGCAGCTCTACGACCGGGTACTACGAGCAGTACTTC
size: NA
V: TRBV7-8
D: NA
J: TRBJ2-7

CDR3: CASSPFMGGQAKNGYTF
DNA: TGTGCCAGCAGTCCTTTTATGGGAGGACAGGCAAAAAATGGCTACACCTTC
size: once
V: TRBV28
D: TRBD1
J: TRBJ1-2

CDR3: CASVLWQSNQPQHF
DNA: TGTGCCAGCGTACTCTGGCAGAGCAATCAGCCCCAGCATTTT
size: NA
V: TRBV6-5
D: NA
J: TRBJ1-5

CDR3: CASTQLAGGPQEQFF
DNA: TGTGCCAGTACTCAGCTAGCGGGAGGGCCACAGGAGCAGTTCTTC
size: NA
V: TRBV19
D: TRBD2
J: TRBJ2-1

CDR3: CASSLVGQGIDEQYF
DNA: TGTGCCAGCAGCTTGGTAGGACAGGGCATCGACGAGCAGTACTTC
size: NA
V: TRBV5-4
D: TRBD1
J: TRBJ2-7

CDR3: CASSSRVVETQYF
DNA: TGTGCCAGCAGCTCCCGGGTGGTAGAGACCCAGTACTTC
size: NA
V: TRBV11-2
D: NA
J: TRBJ2-5

CDR3: CASSVGVEPYEQYF
DNA: TGTGCCAGCAGCGTAGGGGTAGAACCCTACGAGCAGTACTTC
size: NA
V: TRBV9
D: NA
J: TRBJ2-7

CDR3: CASSQDWAGANYGYTF
DNA: TGCGCCAGCAGCCAAGACTGGGCAGGGGCGAACTATGGCTACACCTTC
size: NA
V: TRBV4-3
D: NA
J: TRBJ1-2

CDR3: CASSLGSLSEKLFF
DNA: TGTGCCAGCAGCTTAGGTAGTCTTAGTGAAAAACTGTTTTTT
size: NA
V: TRBV7-3
D: NA
J: TRBJ1-4

CDR3: CASSQDRDTEAFF
DNA: TGCGCCAGCAGCCAAGATAGGGACACTGAAGCTTTCTTT
size: NA
V: TRBV4-3
D: NA
J: TRBJ1-1

CDR3: CASSRGLAENSYEQYF
DNA: TGTGCCAGCAGCCGGGGACTAGCGGAAAACTCCTACGAGCAGTACTTC
size: NA
V: TRBV7-2
D: TRBD2
J: TRBJ2-7

CDR3: CASSLFSGGPETQYF
DNA: TGTGCCAGCAGCTTGTTCTCGGGAGGGCCCGAGACCCAGTACTTC
size: NA
V: TRBV5-4
D: TRBD2
J: TRBJ2-5

CDR3: CAWSVLAGGTFDTQYF
DNA: TGTGCCTGGAGTGTACTAGCGGGTGGCACTTTTGATACGCAGTATTTT
size: NA
V: TRBV30
D: TRBD2
J: TRBJ2-3

CDR3: CASSRVATYEQYF
DNA: TGTGCCAGTAGTAGAGTAGCAACCTACGAGCAGTACTTC
size: NA
V: TRBV19
D: NA
J: TRBJ2-7